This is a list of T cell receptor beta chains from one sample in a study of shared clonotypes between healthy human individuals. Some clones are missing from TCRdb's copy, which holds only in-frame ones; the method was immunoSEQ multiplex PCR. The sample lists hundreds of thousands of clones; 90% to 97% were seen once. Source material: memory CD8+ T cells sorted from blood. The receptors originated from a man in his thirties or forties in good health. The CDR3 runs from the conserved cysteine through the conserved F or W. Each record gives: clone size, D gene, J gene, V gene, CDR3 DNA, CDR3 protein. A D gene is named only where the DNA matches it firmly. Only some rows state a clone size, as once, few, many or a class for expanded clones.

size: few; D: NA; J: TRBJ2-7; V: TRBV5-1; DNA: TGCGCCAGCAGCTTGGCTTCGATAGCGGTAAGCTCCTACGAGCAGTACTTC; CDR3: CASSLASIAVSSYEQYF
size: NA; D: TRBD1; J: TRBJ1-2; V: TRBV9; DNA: TGTGCCAGCAGCTCAGGGGGCAACTATGGCTACACCTTC; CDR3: CASSSGGNYGYTF
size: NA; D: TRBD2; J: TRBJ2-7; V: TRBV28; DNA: TGTGCCAGCAGTCGAGAGGGGACTAGAGTTTACGAGCAGTACTTC; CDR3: CASSREGTRVYEQYF
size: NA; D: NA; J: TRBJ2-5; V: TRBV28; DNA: TGTGCCAGCAGTCGAACTCCACAGGGCGGGCAAGAGACCCAGTACTTC; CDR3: CASSRTPQGGQETQYF
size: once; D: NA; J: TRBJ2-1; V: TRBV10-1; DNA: TGCGCCACCAGTCTGGGTGAGCAGTTCTTC; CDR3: CATSLGEQFF
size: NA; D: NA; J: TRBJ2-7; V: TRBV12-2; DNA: TGTGCAAGTCGGAATCCCCCCGGGACAGTCGGCTACGAGCAGTACTTC; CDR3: CASRNPPGTVGYEQYF
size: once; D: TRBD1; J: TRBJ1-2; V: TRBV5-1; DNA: TGCGCCAGCAGCTTGGCCGTAGACAGGGTCTATGGCTACACCTTC; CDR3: CASSLAVDRVYGYTF
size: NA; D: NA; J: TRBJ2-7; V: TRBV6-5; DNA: TGTGCCAGCAGAAGTTTCTCGGACAGCGGTTACGAGCAGTACTTC; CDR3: CASRSFSDSGYEQYF
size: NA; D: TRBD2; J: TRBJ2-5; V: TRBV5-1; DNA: TGCGCCAGCAGCTTGGCGGGAGGGCCGGAGACCCAGTACTTC; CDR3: CASSLAGGPETQYF
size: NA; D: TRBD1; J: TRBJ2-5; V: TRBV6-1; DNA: TGTGCCAGCAGTGAAGCTCCGCGATGGACAGGGCTGAAGGAGACCCAGTACTTC; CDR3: CASSEAPRWTGLKETQYF
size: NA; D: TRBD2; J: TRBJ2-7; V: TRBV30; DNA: TGTGCCGGGATAGCGGGAGGGTCGTACGAGCAGTACTTC; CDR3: CAGIAGGSYEQYF
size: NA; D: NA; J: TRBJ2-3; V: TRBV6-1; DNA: TGTGCCAGCACCATCAATCCCCGCACAGATACGCAGTATTTT; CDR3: CASTINPRTDTQYF
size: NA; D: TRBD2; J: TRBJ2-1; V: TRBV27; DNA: TGTGCCAGCAGACATCTCAGCGGGAGGGCAATCGATGAGCAGTTCTTC; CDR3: CASRHLSGRAIDEQFF
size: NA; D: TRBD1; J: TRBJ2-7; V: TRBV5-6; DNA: TGTGCCAGCAGCTTGCAGGGGGCCTACGAGCAGTACTTC; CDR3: CASSLQGAYEQYF
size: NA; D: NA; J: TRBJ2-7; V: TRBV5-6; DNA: TGTGCCAGCAGCCTCCGAGGACTTGATTACGAGCAGTACTTC; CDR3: CASSLRGLDYEQYF
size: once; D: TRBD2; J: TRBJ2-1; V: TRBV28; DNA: TGTGCCAGCAGTGGACTAGCCCGCCCGATCTACAATGAGCAGTTCTTC; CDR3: CASSGLARPIYNEQFF
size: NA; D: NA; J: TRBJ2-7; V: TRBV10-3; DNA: TGTGCCATCAGTGCCGAGTTGAGCTCCTACGAGCAGTACTTC; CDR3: CAISAELSSYEQYF
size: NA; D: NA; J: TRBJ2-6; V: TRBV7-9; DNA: TGTGCCAGCAGCTTAGATCGGCTAGCGACCGGGGCCAACGTCCTGACTTTC; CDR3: CASSLDRLATGANVLTF
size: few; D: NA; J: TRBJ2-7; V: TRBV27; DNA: TGTGCCAGCACTCAGCTAGGGGGCTCCTACGAGCAGTACTTC; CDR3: CASTQLGGSYEQYF
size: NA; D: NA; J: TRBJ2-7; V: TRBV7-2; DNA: TGTGCCAGCAGCCCGGGACGGACCTACGAGCAGTACTTC; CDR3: CASSPGRTYEQYF
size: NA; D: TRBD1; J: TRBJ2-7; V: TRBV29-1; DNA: TGCAGCTCCCGGAACAGGGGCGAGCAGTACTTC; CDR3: CSSRNRGEQYF
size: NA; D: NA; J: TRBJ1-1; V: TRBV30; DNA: TGTGCCTGGAGTGTACGGGGTTATGGCCTAGAAAGGAACACTGAAGCTTTCTTT; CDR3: CAWSVRGYGLERNTEAFF
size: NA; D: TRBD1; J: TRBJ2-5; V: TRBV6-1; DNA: TGTGCCAGCAGGGACCGGGACAGGGGGTTAGAGACCCAGTACTTC; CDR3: CASRDRDRGLETQYF
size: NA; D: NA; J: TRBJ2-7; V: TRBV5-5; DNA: TGTGCCAGCAGCTTGGCCTACGAGCAGTACTTC; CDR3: CASSLAYEQYF
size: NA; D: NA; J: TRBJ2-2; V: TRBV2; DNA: TGTGCCAGCAGAATCCTGACCGGGGAGCTGTTTTTT; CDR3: CASRILTGELFF
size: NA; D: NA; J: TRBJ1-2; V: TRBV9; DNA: TGTGCCAGCAGCGGTCCAGGGGTTGGGTATGGCTACACCTTC; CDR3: CASSGPGVGYGYTF
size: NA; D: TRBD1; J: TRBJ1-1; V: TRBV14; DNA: TGTGCCAGCAGCCACCCCAGGGGGCGTGAAGCTTTCTTT; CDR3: CASSHPRGREAFF
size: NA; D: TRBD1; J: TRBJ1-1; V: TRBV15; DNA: TGTGCCACCAGCAGAGACTTCGCGACAGGGTTGAACACTGAAGCTTTCTTT; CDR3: CATSRDFATGLNTEAFF
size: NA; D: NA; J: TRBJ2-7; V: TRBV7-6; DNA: TGTGCCAGCAGCTTAGTGGACACCCTTTCCTACGAGCAGTACTTC; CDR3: CASSLVDTLSYEQYF
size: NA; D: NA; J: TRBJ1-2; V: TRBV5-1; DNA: TGCGCCAGCAGCTTCCGGGGGGCCTATGGCTACACCTTC; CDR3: CASSFRGAYGYTF
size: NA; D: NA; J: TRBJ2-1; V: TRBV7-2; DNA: TGTGCCAGCAGCTTAGCCGGGACGCATGAGCAGTTCTTC; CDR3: CASSLAGTHEQFF
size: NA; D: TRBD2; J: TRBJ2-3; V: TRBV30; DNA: TGTGCCTGGAGTGCAGCTAGCGGGAGGGCGGATACGCAGTATTTT; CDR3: CAWSAASGRADTQYF
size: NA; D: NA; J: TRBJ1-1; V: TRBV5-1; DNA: TGCGCCAGCAGCTTGGATTCGGACACTGAAGCTTTCTTT; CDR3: CASSLDSDTEAFF
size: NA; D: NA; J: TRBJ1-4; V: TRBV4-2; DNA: TGTGCCAGCAGGGCGCCAGACCAAACAGTGGAGGAAAAACTGTTTTTT; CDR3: CASRAPDQTVEEKLFF
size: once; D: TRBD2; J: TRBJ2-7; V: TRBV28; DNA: TGTGCCAGCATCGGGACTAGCGGGAACTCCTACGAGCAGTACTTC; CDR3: CASIGTSGNSYEQYF
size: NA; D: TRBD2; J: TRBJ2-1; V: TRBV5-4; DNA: TGTGCCAGCAGCCTGACTAGCGGGAGGGCCTATGAGCAGTTCTTC; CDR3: CASSLTSGRAYEQFF
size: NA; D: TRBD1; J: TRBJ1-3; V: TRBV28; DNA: TGTGCCAGCAGTTTTCCCGACAGGGTGGGAAACACCATATATTTT; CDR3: CASSFPDRVGNTIYF
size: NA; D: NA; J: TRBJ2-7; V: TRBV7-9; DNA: TGTGCCAGCAGCTTAGGGGGGGTGTCCTACGAGCAGTACTTC; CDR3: CASSLGGVSYEQYF
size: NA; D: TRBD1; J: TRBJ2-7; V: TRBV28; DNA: TGTGCCAGCAGTTTACCAGGACAGGGGGCGGGGTACTTC; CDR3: CASSLPGQGAGYF
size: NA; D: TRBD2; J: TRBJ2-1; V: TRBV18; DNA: TGTGCCAGCTCACGGACTAGCGGGAGAAATGAGCAGTTCTTC; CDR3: CASSRTSGRNEQFF